This TCR beta chain derives from a study of blood T cell repertoires in COVID-19. Study background: Samples of COVID-19 (acute and convalescent) were obtained from the United States, Italy and Spain. Nucleic acid was either cDNA or gDNA, and it came from T cells, B-cell-depleted T cells, or PBMCs.

The study assigned cohorts using participant-reported clinical history. This clone has a handful of counts. Authors' data handling: Amplification of reference gene primers was used by the study to estimate nucleated cell counts. Assay: immunoSEQ multiplex PCR; the TCRdb copy retains only in-frame clones and omits some. Clone size and V and J calls were adopted from that table, with D and trimming inferred from the DNA. The repertoire consists of a few hundred thousand clones, with over 85% occurring once and the leading ten covering 1.5% to 2%. The CDR3 is 15 amino acids. Trimming removed 7 bases at V and 10 bases at J, with 20 bases between. Germline values: CDR1 MNHEY, CDR2 SVGAGI.

The sample consisted of PBMCs or T cells enriched from blood (not recorded which). This chain links TRBV6-5 with TRBJ1-6; TRBD1 might be the D (6 bases). This clonotype originated in a woman aged 55-69 years who had recovered from COVID-19. CDR3 in DNA: TGTGCCAGCACCGAACAGGGCAATGGGGGCTCACCCCTCCACTTT. It yields the protein CASTEQGNGGSPLHF.